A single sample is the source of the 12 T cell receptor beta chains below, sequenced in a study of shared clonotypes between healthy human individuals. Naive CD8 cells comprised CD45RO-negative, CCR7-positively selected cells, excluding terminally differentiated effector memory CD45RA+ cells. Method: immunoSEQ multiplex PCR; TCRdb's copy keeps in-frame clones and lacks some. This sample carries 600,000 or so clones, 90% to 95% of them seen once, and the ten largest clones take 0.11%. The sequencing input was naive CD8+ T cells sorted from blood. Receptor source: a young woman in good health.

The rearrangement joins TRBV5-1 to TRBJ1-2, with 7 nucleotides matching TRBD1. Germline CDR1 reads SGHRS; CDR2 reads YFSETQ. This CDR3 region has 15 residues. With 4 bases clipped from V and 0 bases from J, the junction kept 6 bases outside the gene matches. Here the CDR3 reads CASSVTTGSNYGYTF. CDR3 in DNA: TGCGCCAGCAGCGTCACGACAGGGTCTAACTATGGCTACACCTTC.

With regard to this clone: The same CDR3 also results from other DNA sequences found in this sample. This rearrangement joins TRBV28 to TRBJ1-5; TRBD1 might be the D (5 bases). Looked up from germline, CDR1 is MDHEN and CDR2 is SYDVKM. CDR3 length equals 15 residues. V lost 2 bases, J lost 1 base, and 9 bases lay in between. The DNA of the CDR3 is TGTGCCAGCAGTTTAAGAGGGGACAGCAATCAGCCCCAGCATTTT. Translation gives CASSLRGDSNQPQHF.

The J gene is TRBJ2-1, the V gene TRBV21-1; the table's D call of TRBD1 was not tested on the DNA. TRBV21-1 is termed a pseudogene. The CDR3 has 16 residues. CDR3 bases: TGTGCCAGCAGCAAAGCGCCGGACAGGGGGGCGAGTGAGCAGTTCTTC. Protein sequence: CASSKAPDRGASEQFF.

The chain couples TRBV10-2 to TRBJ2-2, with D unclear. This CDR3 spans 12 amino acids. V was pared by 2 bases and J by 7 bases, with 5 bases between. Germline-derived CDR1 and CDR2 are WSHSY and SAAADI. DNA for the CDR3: TGCGCCAGCAGTGAGATGGGCGGGGAGCTGTTTTTT. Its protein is CASSEMGGELFF.

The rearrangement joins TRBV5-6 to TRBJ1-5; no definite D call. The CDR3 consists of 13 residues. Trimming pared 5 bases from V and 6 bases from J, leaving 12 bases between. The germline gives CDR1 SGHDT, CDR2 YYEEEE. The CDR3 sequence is CASSPFGGQPQHF. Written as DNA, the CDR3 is TGTGCCAGCAGTCCCTTCGGCGGTCAGCCCCAGCATTTT.

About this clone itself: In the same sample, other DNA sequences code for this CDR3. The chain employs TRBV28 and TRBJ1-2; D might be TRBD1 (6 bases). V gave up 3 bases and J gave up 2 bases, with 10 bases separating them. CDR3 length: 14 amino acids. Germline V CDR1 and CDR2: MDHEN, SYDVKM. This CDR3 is CASSFRGSNYGYTF. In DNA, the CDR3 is TGTGCCAGCAGTTTCAGGGGCTCCAACTATGGCTACACCTTC.

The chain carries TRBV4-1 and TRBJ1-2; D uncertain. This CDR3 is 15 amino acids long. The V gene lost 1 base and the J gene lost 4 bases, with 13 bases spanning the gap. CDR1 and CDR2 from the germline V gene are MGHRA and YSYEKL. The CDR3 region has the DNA TGCGCCAGCAGCCAAGGGGAGGGTTTTGGCTATGGCTACACCTTC. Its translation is CASSQGEGFGYGYTF.

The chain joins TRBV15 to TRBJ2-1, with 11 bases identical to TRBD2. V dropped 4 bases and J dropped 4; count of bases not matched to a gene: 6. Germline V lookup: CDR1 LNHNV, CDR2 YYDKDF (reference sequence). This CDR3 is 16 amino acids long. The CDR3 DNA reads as TGTGCCACCAGCAATACCGGGACTAGCGGATACAATGAGCAGTTCTTC. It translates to CATSNTGTSGYNEQFF.

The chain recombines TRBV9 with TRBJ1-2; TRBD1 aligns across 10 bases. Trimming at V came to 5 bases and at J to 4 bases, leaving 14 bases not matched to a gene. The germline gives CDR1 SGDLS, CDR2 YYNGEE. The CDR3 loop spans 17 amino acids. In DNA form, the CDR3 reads TGTGCCAGCAGGGGACCGGGACAGGGGCAGGAGGGCTATGGCTACACCTTC. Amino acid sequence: CASRGPGQGQEGYGYTF.

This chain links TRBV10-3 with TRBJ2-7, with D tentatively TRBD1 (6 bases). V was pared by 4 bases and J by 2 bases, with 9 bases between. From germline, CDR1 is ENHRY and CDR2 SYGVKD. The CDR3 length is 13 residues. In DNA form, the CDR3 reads TGTGCCATCAGTGGGGACACAGCCTACGAGCAGTACTTC. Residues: CAISGDTAYEQYF.

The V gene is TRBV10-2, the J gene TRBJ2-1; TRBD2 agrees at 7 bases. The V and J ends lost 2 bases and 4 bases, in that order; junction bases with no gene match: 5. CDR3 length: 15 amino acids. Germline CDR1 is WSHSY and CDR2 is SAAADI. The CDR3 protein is CASSELADSYNEQFF. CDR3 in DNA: TGCGCCAGCAGTGAGCTAGCGGACTCTTACAATGAGCAGTTCTTC.

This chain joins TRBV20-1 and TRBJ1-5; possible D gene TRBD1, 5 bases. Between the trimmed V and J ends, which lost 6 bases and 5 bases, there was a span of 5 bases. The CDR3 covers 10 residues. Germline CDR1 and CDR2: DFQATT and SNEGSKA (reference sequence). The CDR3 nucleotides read TGCAGTGCAGGGGATCAGCCCCAGCATTTT. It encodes CSAGDQPQHF.